The subject of this entry is one T cell receptor beta chain. Its antigen is currently unknown. This record comes from a study of CD8 T cells in Susac syndrome. Sequencing of TCR beta was carried out in blood CD8+ and CD4+ T cells. The study used treatment-naive patients who had stable or active relapsing-remitting disease as multiple sclerosis controls. Whole-study findings and limits: The study conceded that its TCR sequencing and HLA analysis involved relatively few individuals.

The authors reverse transcribed roughly 0.5 to 1 ug RNA with random hexamers. Coverage of TCR beta CDR3 amplification by immunoSEQ multiplex PCR extended to 54 Vbeta and 13 Jbeta. TCRdb fed the immunoSEQ multiplex PCR reads into MiXCR, producing one record per CDR3 protein. This table has a few hundred thousand distinct CDR3 sequences, around 95% appearing once. There are 13 residues in the CDR3. CDR1 and CDR2 from the germline V gene are SGHDN and FVKESK. V gave up 3 bases and J gave up 4 bases, with 6 bases separating them. Sequencing used CD4+ T cells from PBMCs. The chain carries TRBV14 and TRBJ1-4; D gene uncertain. The clonotype comes from a human donor with multiple sclerosis. The CDR3 sequence is CASSQSLNEKLFF. The DNA for the CDR3 is TGTGCCAGCAGCCAGAGTCTTAATGAAAAACTGTTTTTT.